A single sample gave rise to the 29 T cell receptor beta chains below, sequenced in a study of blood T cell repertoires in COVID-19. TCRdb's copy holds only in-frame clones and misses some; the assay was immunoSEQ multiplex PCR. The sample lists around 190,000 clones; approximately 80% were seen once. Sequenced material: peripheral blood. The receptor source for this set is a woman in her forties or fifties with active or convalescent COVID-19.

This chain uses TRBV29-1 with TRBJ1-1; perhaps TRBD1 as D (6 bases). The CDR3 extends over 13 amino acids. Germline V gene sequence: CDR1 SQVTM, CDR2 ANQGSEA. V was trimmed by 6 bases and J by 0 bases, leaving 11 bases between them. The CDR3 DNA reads TGCAGCGTGACTGGGACATTGAACACTGAAGCTTTCTTT. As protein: CSVTGTLNTEAFF. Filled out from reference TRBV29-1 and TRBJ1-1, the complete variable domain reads SAVISQKPSRDICQRGTSLTIQCQVDSQVTMMFWYRQQPGQSLTLIATANQGSEATYESGFVIDKFPISRPNLTFSTLTVSNMSPEDSSIYLCSVTGTLNTEAFFGQGTRLTVV.

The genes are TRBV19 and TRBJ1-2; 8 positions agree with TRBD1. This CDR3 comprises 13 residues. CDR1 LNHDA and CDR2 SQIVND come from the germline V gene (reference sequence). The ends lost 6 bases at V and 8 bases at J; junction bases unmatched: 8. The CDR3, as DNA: TGTGCCAGTAGGCCGGACAGGGTGCACGGCTACACCTTC. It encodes CASRPDRVHGYTF.

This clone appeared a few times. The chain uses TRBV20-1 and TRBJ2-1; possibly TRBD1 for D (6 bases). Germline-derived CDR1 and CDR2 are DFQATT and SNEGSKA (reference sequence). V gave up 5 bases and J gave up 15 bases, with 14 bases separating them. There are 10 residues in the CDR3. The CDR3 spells CSAGQSLGFF. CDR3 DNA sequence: TGCAGTGCTGGACAGTCGCTAGGGTTCTTC.

The CDR3 sequence: CASSQLAQGAGELFF. CDR3 nucleotide sequence: TGCGCCAGCAGCCAACTGGCACAGGGGGCCGGGGAGCTGTTTTTT. The V gene is TRBV4-3, the J gene TRBJ2-2; 8 bases line up with TRBD1. The germline V gene has CDR1 LGHNA and CDR2 YSLEER. V lost 2 bases, J lost 6 bases, and 5 bases stayed unmatched. The CDR3 is 15 residues long.

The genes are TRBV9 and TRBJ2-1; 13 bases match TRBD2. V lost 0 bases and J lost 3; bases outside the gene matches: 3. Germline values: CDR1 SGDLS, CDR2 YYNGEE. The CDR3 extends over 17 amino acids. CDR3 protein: CASSVAGTSGNYNEQFF. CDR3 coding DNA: TGTGCCAGCAGCGTAGCAGGGACTAGCGGGAACTACAATGAGCAGTTCTTC.

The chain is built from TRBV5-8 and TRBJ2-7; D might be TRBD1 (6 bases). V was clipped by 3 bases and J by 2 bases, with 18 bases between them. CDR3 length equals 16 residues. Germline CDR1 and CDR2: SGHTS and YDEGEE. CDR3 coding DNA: TGTGCCAGCAGCTCTTCCGGGACACCCAAAACCTACGAGCAGTACTTC. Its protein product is CASSSSGTPKTYEQYF.

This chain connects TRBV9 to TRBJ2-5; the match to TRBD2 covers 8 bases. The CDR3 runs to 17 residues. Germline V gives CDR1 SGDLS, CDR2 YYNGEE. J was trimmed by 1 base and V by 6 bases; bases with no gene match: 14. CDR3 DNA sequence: TGTGCCAGCACCCTACCGTTGTCAGCGGGGGTCCAAGAGACCCAGTACTTC. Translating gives CASTLPLSAGVQETQYF.

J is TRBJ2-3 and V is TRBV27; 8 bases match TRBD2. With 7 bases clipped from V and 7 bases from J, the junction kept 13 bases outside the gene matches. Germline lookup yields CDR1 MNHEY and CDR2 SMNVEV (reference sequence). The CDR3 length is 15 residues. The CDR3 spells CASKGTSGMVNTQYF. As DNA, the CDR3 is TGTGCCAGCAAAGGAACTAGCGGAATGGTCAATACGCAGTATTTT.

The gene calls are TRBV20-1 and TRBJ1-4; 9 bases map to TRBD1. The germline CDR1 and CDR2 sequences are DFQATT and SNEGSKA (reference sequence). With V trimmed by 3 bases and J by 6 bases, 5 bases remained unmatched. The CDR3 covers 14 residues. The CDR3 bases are TGCAGTGCTAGTTTGGGGACAGGGTATGAAAAACTGTTTTTT. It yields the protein CSASLGTGYEKLFF.

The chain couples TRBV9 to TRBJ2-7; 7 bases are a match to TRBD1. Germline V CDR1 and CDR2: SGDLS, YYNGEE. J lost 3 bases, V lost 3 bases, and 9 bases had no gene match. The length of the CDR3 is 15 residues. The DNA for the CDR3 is TGTGCCAGCAGCGCGGCAGGGACAGAAGTCTACGAGCAGTACTTC. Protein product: CASSAAGTEVYEQYF.

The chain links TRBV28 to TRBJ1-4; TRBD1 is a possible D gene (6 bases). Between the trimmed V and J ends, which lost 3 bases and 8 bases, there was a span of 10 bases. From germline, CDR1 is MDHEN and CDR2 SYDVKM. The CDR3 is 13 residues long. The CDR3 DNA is TGTGCCAGCAGTTTTGGGGGCCGAGAAAAACTGTTTTTT. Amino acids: CASSFGGREKLFF.

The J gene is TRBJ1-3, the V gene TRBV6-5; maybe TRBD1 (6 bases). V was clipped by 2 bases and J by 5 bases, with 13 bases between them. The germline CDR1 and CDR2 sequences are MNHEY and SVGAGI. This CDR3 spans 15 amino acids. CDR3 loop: CASSYGGTPRNTIYF. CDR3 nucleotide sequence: TGTGCCAGCAGTTACGGTGGGACACCCAGAAACACCATATATTTT.

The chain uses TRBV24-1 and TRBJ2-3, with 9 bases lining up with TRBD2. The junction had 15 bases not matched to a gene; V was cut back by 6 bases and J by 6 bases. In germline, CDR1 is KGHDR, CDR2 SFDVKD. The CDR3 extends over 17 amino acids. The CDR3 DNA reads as TGTGCCACCAGTACCCCCTCCCTAGGACTAGCGTCGGATACGCAGTATTTT. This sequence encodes CATSTPSLGLASDTQYF.

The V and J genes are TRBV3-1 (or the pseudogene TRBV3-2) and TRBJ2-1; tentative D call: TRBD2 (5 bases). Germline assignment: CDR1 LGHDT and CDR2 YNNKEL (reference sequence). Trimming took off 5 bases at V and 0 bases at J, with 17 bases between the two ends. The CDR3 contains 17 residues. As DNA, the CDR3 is TGTGCCAGCAGCTCGAGGGAACCGGGATCCTCCTACAATGAGCAGTTCTTC. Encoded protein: CASSSREPGSSYNEQFF.

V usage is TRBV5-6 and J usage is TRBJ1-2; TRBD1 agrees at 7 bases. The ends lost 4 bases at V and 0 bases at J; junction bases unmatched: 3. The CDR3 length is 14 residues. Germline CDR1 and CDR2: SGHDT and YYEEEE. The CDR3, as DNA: TGTGCCAGCAGCGCGACAGGGACTAACTATGGCTACACCTTC. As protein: CASSATGTNYGYTF.

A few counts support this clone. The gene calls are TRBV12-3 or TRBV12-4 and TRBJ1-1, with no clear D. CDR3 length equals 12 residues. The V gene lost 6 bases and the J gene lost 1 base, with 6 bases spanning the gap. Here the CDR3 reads CASRRENTEAFF. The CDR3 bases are TGTGCCAGCAGAAGAGAGAACACTGAAGCTTTCTTT.

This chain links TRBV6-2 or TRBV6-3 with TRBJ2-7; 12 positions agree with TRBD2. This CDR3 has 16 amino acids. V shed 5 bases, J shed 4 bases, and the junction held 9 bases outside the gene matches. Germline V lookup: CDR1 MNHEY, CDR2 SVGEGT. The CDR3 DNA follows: TGTGCCAGCAGTCCCCAGCTGACTAGCGGGGGATACGAGCAGTACTTC. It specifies CASSPQLTSGGYEQYF.

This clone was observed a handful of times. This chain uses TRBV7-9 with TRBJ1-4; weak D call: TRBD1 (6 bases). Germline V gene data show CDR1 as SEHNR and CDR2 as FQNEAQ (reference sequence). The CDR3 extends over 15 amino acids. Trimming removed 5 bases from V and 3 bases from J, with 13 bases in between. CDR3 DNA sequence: TGTGCCAGCAGCCCGGGGGGGGCTCCTAATGAAAAACTGTTTTTT. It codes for CASSPGGAPNEKLFF. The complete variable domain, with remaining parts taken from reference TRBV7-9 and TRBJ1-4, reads DTGVSQNPRHKITKRGQNVTFRCDPISEHNRLYWYRQTLGQGPEFLTYFQNEAQLEKSRLLSDRFSAERPKGSFSTLEIQRTEQGDSAMYLCASSPGGAPNEKLFFGSGTQLSVL.

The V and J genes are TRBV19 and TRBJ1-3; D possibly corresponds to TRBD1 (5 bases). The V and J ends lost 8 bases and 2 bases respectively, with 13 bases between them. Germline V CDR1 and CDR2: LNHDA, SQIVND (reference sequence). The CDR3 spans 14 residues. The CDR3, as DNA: TGTGCCAGTTATGGAGGGGTAACTGGAAACACCATATATTTT. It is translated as CASYGGVTGNTIYF.

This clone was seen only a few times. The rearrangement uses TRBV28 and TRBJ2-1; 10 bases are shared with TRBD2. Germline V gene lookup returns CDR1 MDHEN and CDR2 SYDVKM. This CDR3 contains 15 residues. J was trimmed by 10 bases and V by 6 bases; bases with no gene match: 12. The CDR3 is CASRKGLAGVIEQFF. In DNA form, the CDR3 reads TGTGCCAGCAGGAAAGGGCTAGCGGGGGTCATAGAGCAGTTCTTC.

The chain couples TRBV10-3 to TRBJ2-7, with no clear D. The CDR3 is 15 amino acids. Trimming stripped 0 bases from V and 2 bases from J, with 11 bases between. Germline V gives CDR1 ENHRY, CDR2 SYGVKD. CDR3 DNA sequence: TGTGCCATCAGTGAGTCTGTATACAACCCCTACGAGCAGTACTTC. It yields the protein CAISESVYNPYEQYF.

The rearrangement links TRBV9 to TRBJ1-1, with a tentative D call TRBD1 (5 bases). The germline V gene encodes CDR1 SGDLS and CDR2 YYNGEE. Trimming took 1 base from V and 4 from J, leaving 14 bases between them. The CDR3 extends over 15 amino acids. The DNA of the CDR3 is TGTGCCAGCAGCGTAACCCCTGGGCAGGGCACTGAAGCTTTCTTT. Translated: CASSVTPGQGTEAFF.

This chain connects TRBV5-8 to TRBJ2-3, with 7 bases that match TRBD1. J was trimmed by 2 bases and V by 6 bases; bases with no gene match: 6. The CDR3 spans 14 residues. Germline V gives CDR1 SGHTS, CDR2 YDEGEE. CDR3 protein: CASTETGHTDTQYF. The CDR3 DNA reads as TGTGCCAGCACCGAGACAGGGCACACAGATACGCAGTATTTT.

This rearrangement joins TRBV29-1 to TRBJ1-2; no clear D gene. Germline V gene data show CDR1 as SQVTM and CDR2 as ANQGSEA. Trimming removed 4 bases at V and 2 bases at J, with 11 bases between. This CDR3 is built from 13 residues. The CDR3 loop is CSVVPGGNYGYTF. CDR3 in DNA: TGCAGCGTTGTACCTGGCGGAAACTATGGCTACACCTTC.

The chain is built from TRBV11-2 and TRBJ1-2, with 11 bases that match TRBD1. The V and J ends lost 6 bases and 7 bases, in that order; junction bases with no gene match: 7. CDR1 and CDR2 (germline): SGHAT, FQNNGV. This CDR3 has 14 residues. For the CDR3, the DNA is TGTGCCAGCAGACCGGACAGGGGGCTGGGTGGCTACACCTTC. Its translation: CASRPDRGLGGYTF.

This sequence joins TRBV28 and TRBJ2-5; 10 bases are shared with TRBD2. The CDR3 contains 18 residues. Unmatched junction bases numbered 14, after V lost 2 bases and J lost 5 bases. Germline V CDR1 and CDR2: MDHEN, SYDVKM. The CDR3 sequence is CASSLGGTSANLGETQYF. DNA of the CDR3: TGTGCCAGCAGTTTAGGGGGGACTAGCGCCAACCTCGGGGAGACCCAGTACTTC.

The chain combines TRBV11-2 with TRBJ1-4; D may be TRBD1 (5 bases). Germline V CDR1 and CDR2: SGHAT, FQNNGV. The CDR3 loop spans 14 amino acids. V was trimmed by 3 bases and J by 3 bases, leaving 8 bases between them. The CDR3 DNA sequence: TGTGCCAGCAGCTTCGGGGGATCTAATGAAAAACTGTTTTTT. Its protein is CASSFGGSNEKLFF.

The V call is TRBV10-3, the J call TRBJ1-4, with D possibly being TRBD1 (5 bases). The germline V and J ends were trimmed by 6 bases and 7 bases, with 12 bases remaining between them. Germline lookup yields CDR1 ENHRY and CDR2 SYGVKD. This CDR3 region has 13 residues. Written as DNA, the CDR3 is TGTGCCATCAGGGGGCAGGGTGGTGAAAAACTGTTTTTT. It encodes CAIRGQGGEKLFF.

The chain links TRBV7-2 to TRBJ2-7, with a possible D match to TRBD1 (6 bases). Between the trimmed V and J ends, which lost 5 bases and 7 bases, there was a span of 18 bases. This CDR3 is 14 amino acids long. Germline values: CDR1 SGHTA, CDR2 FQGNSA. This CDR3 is CASSDPAGVGEQYF. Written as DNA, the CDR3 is TGTGCCAGCAGCGACCCGGCAGGGGTGGGAGAGCAGTACTTC.